The entry below describes one TCR beta chain. Its antigen is unknown. This sample is drawn from a study of PD-L1 blockade in urothelial cancer. Study background: Patients' atezolizumab regimen, 1,200 mg intravenously every 3 weeks, began in the mid-2010s. The authors examined blood 3 weeks (second dose) and 6 weeks after treatment start.

The protocol was immunoSEQ multiplex PCR, while the TCRdb copy is restricted to in-frame clones and leaves out a portion. This sample has 15,000 or so clones; around 87% occur once, and the top ten carry around 15%. Deletions cut 4 bases from V and 3 bases from J, with 14 bases between. Germline loops: CDR1 SGHKS, CDR2 YYEKEE (reference sequence). CDR3 length: 15 amino acids. Metastatic or locally advanced urothelial carcinoma was present in the patients. Notes on the study in general: Clones that were tumor-associated expanded more in the blood of durable-benefit patients at 3 weeks.

Sequencing used PBMCs, obtained around atezolizumab (anti-PD-L1) treatment. This sequence originates from a man aged 65 to 85 with urothelial cancer. The rearrangement uses TRBV5-5 and TRBJ1-5; D call uncertain. CDR3 residues: CASSHTAQINQPQHF. In DNA form, the CDR3 reads TGTGCCAGCAGCCACACGGCACAGATCAATCAGCCCCAGCATTTT.